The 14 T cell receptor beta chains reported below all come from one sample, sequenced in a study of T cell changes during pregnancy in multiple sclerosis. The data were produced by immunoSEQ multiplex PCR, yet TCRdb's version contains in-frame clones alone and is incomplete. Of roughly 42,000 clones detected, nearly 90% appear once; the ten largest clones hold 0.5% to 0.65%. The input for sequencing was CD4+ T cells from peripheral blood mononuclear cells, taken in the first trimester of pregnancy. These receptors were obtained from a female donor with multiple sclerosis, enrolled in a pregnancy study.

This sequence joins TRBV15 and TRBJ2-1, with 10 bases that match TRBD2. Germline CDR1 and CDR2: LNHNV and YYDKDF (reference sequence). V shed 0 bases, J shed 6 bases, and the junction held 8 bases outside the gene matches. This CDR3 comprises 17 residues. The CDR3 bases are TGTGCCACCAGCAGAGATCTGATAGCGGGGGGAGGCAATGAGCAGTTCTTC. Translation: CATSRDLIAGGGNEQFF.

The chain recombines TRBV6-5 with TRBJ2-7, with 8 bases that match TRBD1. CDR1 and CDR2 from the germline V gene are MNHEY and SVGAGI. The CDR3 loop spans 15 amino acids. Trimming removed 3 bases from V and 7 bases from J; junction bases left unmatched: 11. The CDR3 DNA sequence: TGTGCCAGCAGTTATCTCTCAGGACAGGGTCTTGAGCAGTACTTC. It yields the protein CASSYLSGQGLEQYF.

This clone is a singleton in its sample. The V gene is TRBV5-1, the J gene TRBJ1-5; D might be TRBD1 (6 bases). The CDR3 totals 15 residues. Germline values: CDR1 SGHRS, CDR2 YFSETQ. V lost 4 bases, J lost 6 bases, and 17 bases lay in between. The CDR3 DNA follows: TGCGCCAGCAGCCCCCAAGGGGGGAGGGCTCAGCCCCAGCATTTT. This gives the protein CASSPQGGRAQPQHF.

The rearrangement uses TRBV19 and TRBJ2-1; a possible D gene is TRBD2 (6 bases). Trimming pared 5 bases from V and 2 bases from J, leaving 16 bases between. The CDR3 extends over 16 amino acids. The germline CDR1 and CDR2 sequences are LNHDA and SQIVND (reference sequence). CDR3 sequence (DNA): TGTGCCAGTAGTTTCCCCCAGATAGCGGCCTACAATGAGCAGTTCTTC. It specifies CASSFPQIAAYNEQFF. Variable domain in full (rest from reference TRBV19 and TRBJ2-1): DGGITQSPKYLFRKEGQNVTLSCEQNLNHDAMYWYRQDPGQGLRLIYYSQIVNDFQKGDIAEGYSVSREKKESFPLTVTSAQKNPTAFYLCASSFPQIAAYNEQFFGPGTRLTVL.

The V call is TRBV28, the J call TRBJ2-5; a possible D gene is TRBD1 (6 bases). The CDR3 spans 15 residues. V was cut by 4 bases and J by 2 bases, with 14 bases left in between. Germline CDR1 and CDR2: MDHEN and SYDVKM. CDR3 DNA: TGTGCCAGCAGTTCGCGGACAGCGCGACAAGAGACCCAGTACTTC. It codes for CASSSRTARQETQYF.

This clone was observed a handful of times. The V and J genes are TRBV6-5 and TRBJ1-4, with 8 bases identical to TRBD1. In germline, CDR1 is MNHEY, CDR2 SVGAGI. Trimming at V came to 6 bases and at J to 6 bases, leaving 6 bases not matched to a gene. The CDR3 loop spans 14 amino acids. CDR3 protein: CASRPSGGYEKLFF. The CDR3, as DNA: TGTGCCAGCAGGCCATCAGGGGGCTATGAAAAACTGTTTTTT.

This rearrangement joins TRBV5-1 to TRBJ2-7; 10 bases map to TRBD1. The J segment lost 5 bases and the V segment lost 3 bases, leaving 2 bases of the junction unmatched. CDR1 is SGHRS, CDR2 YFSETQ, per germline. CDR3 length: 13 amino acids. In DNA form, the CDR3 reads TGCGCCAGCAGCTCGGGACAGGGGAACGAGCAGTACTTC. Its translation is CASSSGQGNEQYF.

The CDR3 here is CASSEVPREGRESLEQYF. The DNA of the CDR3 is TGCGCCAGCAGTGAGGTCCCTAGGGAGGGGCGGGAGTCTCTCGAGCAGTACTTC. The chain is built from TRBV10-1 and TRBJ2-7; TRBD2 matches at 7 bases. Germline V gene data show CDR1 as WNHNN and CDR2 as SYGVQD (reference sequence). The CDR3 consists of 18 residues. Unmatched junction bases numbered 19, after V lost 2 bases and J lost 6 bases.

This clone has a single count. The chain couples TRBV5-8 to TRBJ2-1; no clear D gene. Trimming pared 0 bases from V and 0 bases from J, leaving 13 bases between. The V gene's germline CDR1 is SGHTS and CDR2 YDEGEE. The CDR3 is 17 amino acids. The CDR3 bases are TGTGCCAGCAGCTTGGGCGTCGGAAGGAGCTCCTACAATGAGCAGTTCTTC. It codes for CASSLGVGRSSYNEQFF. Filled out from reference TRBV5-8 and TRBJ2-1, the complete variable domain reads EAGVTQSPTHLIKTRGQQATLRCSPISGHTSVYWYQQALGLGLQFLLWYDEGEERNRGNFPPRFSGRQFPNYSSELNVNALELEDSALYLCASSLGVGRSSYNEQFFGPGTRLTVL.

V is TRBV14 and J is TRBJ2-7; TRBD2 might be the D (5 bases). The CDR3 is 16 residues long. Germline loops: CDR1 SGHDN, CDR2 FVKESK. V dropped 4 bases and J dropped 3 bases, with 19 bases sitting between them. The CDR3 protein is CASSPKTSPWVYEQYF. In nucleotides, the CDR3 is TGTGCCAGCAGCCCGAAAACTAGTCCCTGGGTCTACGAGCAGTACTTC.

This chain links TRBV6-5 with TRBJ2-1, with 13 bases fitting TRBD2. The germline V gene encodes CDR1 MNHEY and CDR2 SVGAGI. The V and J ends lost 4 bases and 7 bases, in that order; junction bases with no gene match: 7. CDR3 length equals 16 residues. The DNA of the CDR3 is TGTGCCAGCAGTTCCTTGACTAGCGGGAGGAGGAATGAGCAGTTCTTC. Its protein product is CASSSLTSGRRNEQFF.

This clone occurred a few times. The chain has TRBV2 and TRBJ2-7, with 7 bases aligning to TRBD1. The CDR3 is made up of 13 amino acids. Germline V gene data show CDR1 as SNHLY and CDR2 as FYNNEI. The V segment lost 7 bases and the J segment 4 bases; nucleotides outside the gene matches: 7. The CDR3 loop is CASMRTGYYEQYF. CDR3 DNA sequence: TGTGCCAGCATGAGGACAGGCTATTACGAGCAGTACTTC.

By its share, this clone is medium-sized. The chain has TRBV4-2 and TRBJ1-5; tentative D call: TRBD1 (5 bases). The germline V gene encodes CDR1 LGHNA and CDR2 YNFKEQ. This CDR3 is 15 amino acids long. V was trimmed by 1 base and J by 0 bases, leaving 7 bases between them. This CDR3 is CASSQGGDSNQPQHF. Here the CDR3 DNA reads TGTGCCAGCAGCCAAGGGGGGGATAGCAATCAGCCCCAGCATTTT.

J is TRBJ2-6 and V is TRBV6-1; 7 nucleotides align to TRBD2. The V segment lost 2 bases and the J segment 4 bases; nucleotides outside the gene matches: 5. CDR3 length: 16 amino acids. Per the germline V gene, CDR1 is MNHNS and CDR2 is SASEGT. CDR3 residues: CASSEWGGDGANVLTF. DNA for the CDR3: TGTGCCAGCAGTGAATGGGGGGGGGACGGGGCCAACGTCCTGACTTTC.